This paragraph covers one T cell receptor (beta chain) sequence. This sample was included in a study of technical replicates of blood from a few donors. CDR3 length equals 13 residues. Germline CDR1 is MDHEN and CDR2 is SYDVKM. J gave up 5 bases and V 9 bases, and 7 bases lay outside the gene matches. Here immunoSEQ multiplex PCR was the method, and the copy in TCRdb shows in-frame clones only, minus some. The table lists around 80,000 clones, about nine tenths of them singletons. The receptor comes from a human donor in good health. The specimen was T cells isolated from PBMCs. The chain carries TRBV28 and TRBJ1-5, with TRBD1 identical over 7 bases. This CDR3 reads CASYRGPYQPQHF. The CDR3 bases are TGTGCCAGTTACAGGGGCCCATATCAGCCCCAGCATTTT.